The 4 T cell receptor beta chains listed next were all sequenced from one sample in a study of cytomegalovirus exposure and HLA in healthy donors. PCR used 60 Vbeta primers and 13 Jbeta primers. Assay: immunoSEQ multiplex PCR; the TCRdb copy retains only in-frame clones and omits some. Of about 140,000 clones listed, nearly 70% are singletons. The sequencing input was PBMCs. Receptors originate from a man between 25 and 39 years old in good health and CMV-seropositive.

This clone came up a few times. The chain carries TRBV25-1 and TRBJ2-2; D is unclear. Germline V gene data show CDR1 as MGHDK and CDR2 as SYGVNS. The CDR3 length is 14 residues. V was shortened by 3 bases and J by 3 bases, with 8 bases between the two germline ends. The CDR3 reads CASSDGVDTGELFF. The CDR3 DNA reads as TGTGCCAGCAGTGACGGAGTGGACACCGGGGAGCTGTTTTTT.

The chain combines TRBV11-2 with TRBJ2-1; TRBD1 matches 8 bases. With 4 bases clipped from V and 8 bases from J, the junction kept 10 bases outside the gene matches. The CDR3 sequence is 15 residues long. Per the germline V gene, CDR1 is SGHAT and CDR2 is FQNNGV. For the CDR3, the DNA is TGTGCCAGCAGCTCCCCTCGAGGGACAGGCGATGAGCAGTTCTTC. Its translation: CASSSPRGTGDEQFF.

The chain couples TRBV9 to TRBJ1-1; D unclear. The CDR3 spans 15 residues. The V end was cut by 0 bases, the J end by 2 bases, with 11 bases between. Germline CDR1 SGDLS, CDR2 YYNGEE. CDR3 nucleotides: TGTGCCAGCAGCGTAGCTTTAGGAGGCAACACTGAAGCTTTCTTT. Protein: CASSVALGGNTEAFF.

V is TRBV11-1 and J is TRBJ2-7; 9 bases are a match to TRBD1. Germline CDR1 and CDR2: SGHAT and FQDESV (reference sequence). This CDR3 has 17 residues. V lost 2 bases, J lost 1 base, and 9 bases stayed unmatched. The CDR3: CASSLMGQGLTSYEQYF. The CDR3 coding sequence is TGTGCCAGCAGCTTAATGGGACAGGGCTTAACGTCCTACGAGCAGTACTTC.